What follows describes a single T cell receptor (beta chain). Original analysis: Estimates of nucleated cell counts were drawn from the amplification of reference gene primers. Repertoires were generated with immunoSEQ multiplex PCR, while TCRdb's copy carries only in-frame clones and drops some. That table is the source of V, J and clone size, and D and trimming were worked out from the DNA. The data show around 160,000 clones, 85% seen once. The data belong to a study of blood T cell repertoires in COVID-19. Turning to the study itself: The United States, Italy and Spain were the sources of the acute and convalescent COVID-19 samples. In each case, the material was cDNA or gDNA derived from T cells, B-cell-depleted T cells, or PBMCs.

This sequence was found in a woman between 40 and 50 years old with active or convalescent COVID-19. Sequenced: peripheral blood.

CDR3 amino acids: CASSPGQGDDGYTF. The CDR3 coding sequence is TGTGCCAGCAGCCCGGGACAGGGGGACGATGGCTACACCTTC. The chain is built from TRBV5-4 and TRBJ1-2; 11 bases are a match to TRBD1. Germline CDR1 reads SGHNT; CDR2 reads YYREEE (reference sequence). The CDR3 runs 14 residues. With 4 bases clipped from V and 6 bases from J, the junction kept 5 bases outside the gene matches.